Following are 17 T cell receptor beta chains from one sample sequenced in a study of tumor and adjacent non-tumor tissue in lung cancer. A modified ARM-PCR protocol with three rounds of nested PCR amplified TCRbeta. TCRdb passed the multiplex PCR reads through MiXCR, listing each CDR3 protein once. The repertoire consists of about 110,000 distinct CDR3 sequences, with nearly 85% occurring once and the leading ten covering 22%. The template was RNA from unsorted bulk tissue. The specimen sequenced was lung tumor tissue. The receptors here all came from a man aged 65 to 79 with non-small cell lung cancer.

With regard to this clonotype: At one end the junction does not follow the germline gene, possibly because of a read error. The rearrangement links TRBV6-5 to TRBJ2-7; TRBD2 matches at 8 bases. Germline CDR1 reads MNHEY; CDR2 reads SVGAGI. This CDR3 region has 16 residues. CDR3 nucleotide sequence: TGTGTCAGCAGTTATTTTTTGGGGACTAGGGGTATCGAGCAGTACTTC. Translating gives CVSSYFLGTRGIEQYF.

As to this clonotype: The CDR3 carries no conserved terminal phenylalanine or tryptophan, so it likely arises from a read error. The limits of the CDR3 on the DNA are not certain, so only TCRdb's listed CDR3 is given. The V gene is TRBV11-3, the J gene TRBJ1-1. The CDR3 numbers 13 amino acids, ends counted. Germline CDR1 is SGHNT and CDR2 is YENEEA. CDR3 amino acids: CTSSSFRDTGVFS.

A word on this clonotype: The conserved closing phenylalanine or tryptophan is absent in this CDR3, likely reflecting a read error. This chain connects TRBV6-5 to TRBJ2-7, with 7 nucleotides matching TRBD2. Germline CDR1 reads MNHEY; CDR2 reads SVGAGI. The CDR3 length is 15 residues. J lost 4 bases, V lost 11 bases, and 17 bases had no gene match. CDR3 sequence reads: CAVRGRLAGSYEQYL. The CDR3 DNA reads as TGTGCCGTCAGAGGGAGACTAGCAGGTTCTTACGAGCAGTACCTC.

The chain uses TRBV28 and TRBJ1-2; the match to TRBD1 covers 7 bases. V was clipped by 9 bases and J by 4 bases; unmatched bases: 11. Germline V lookup: CDR1 MDHEN, CDR2 SYDVKM. CDR3 length: 14 amino acids. Here the CDR3 reads CASMRGTAIYGYTF. CDR3 DNA: TGTGCCAGTATGCGCGGGACAGCTATCTATGGCTACACCTTC.

The chain couples TRBV10-1 to TRBJ2-1; tentative D call: TRBD2 (5 bases). The V gene's germline CDR1 is WNHNN and CDR2 SYGVQD (reference sequence). The CDR3 runs to 15 residues. CDR3 DNA sequence: TGCACCAACAGTGGAGGCGAATCCTCCTACAATGAGCAGTTCTTC. Its translation is CTNSGGESSYNEQFF.

To note about this clonotype: Germline is not matched at one junction end, which may reflect a read error. This sequence joins TRBV10-2 and TRBJ2-2; D is uncertain. The germline V gene encodes CDR1 WSHSY and CDR2 SAAADI. The CDR3 covers 11 residues. CDR3 nucleotides: TGCGCCAGCACTGAGACCGGGGAGCTGTTTTTT. This encodes CASTETGELFF.

The CDR3 DNA reads TGCGCCAGCAGCCAAGGTGGGGGAACTTTCTTT. This translates into CASSQGGGTFF. This chain connects TRBV4-1 to TRBJ1-1; D possibly corresponds to TRBD1 (5 bases). Trimming shortened V by 1 base and J by 12 bases, and 9 bases separated the two germline ends. The CDR3 spans 11 residues. CDR1 MGHRA and CDR2 YSYEKL come from the germline V gene.

On this clonotype: At one boundary the junction diverges from the germline segment, which might be a read error. J is TRBJ1-2 and V is TRBV4-2, with unresolved D. The CDR3 spans 18 residues. Germline V gene lookup returns CDR1 LGHNA and CDR2 YNFKEQ. CDR3 DNA sequence: TGTGCCAGCGGCCAAGAACCGGGCCTAGGACCGTTAAACTATGGCTACACCTTC. Translation: CASGQEPGLGPLNYGYTF.

The V gene is TRBV29-1, the J gene TRBJ1-2; possible D gene TRBD1, 6 bases. The CDR3 contains 15 residues. V was pared by 2 bases and J by 8 bases, with 21 bases between. Germline-derived CDR1 and CDR2 are SQVTM and ANQGSEA. The DNA of the CDR3 is TGCAGCGTTGAATCCCCGGGACACGGGGGTTACGGCTACACCTTC. It yields the protein CSVESPGHGGYGYTF.

A word on this clonotype: The junction shows a germline mismatch at one end, possibly a read error. V usage is TRBV4-3 and J usage is TRBJ2-2, with 7 bases fitting TRBD2. The germline gives CDR1 LGHNA, CDR2 YSLEER. The CDR3 sequence is 16 residues long. CDR3 DNA sequence: TGCGCCATCAGCCAAGACGGGACTAACGGGAGAGGGGAGCTGTTTTTT. Amino acid sequence: CAISQDGTNGRGELFF.

This chain's CDR3 is CAISQKGSRYNEQFF. The DNA for the CDR3 is TGTGCCATCAGCCAAAAGGGAAGTAGATACAATGAGCAGTTCTTC. The chain has TRBV10-3 and TRBJ2-1, with D unclear. Trimming removed 6 bases at V and 4 bases at J, with 16 bases between. The CDR3 has 15 residues. The V gene's germline CDR1 is ENHRY and CDR2 SYGVKD.

This chain links TRBV20-1 with TRBJ2-1; TRBD2 agrees at 8 bases. J gave up 8 bases and V 8 bases, and 17 bases lay outside the gene matches. The CDR3 runs 15 residues. Germline V lookup: CDR1 DFQATT, CDR2 SNEGSKA (reference sequence). The CDR3 region is CSIRPSGWIVYEQFF. As DNA, the CDR3 is TGCAGTATTAGACCTAGCGGGTGGATAGTATATGAGCAGTTCTTC.

Comments on this clonotype: The junction differs from germline at one of its ends, possibly a read error. The CDR3 sequence: CSMLGTSGTTYEQYF. For the CDR3, the DNA is TGTAGCATGTTAGGGACTAGCGGGACTACCTACGAGCAGTACTTC. The chain employs TRBV29-1 and TRBJ2-7; TRBD2 agrees at 13 bases. The CDR3 runs 15 residues. Germline V gene lookup returns CDR1 SQVTM and CDR2 ANQGSEA.

The count of this clonotype is one. The rearrangement uses TRBV5-1 and TRBJ1-5; the D gene is possibly TRBD1 (6 bases). V gave up 0 bases and J gave up 5 bases, with 12 bases separating them. CDR1 is SGHRS and CDR2 is YFSETQ in the germline V gene. The CDR3 length is 15 residues. The CDR3 coding sequence is TGCGCCAGCAGCTTGGATGGGGGGGGCTATCAGCCCCAGCATTTT. Translating it yields CASSLDGGGYQPQHF.

As concerns this clonotype: The CDR3 ends on some other residue instead of the conserved phenylalanine or tryptophan, so this is likely a read error. The chain combines TRBV29-1 with TRBJ2-1; D might be TRBD1 or TRBD2, each matching 5 bases. The germline V gene has CDR1 SQVTM and CDR2 ANQGSEA. The CDR3 spans 16 residues. V was cut by 3 bases and J by 5 bases, with 20 bases left in between. The CDR3 reads CSVEGVPYRDDNEQFL. CDR3 DNA sequence: TGCAGCGTTGAGGGAGTCCCGTATCGGGACGACAATGAGCAGTTCCTC.

This chain uses TRBV11-2 with TRBJ2-3; D call uncertain. The CDR3 is made up of 13 amino acids. Germline CDR1 is SGHAT and CDR2 is FQNNGV. CDR3 residues: CARSFSNTDTQYF. The CDR3 DNA reads TGTGCGAGGAGCTTCTCCAACACAGATACGCAGTATTTT.

For this clonotype: A junction boundary mismatches the germline segment, possibly from a read error. The chain uses TRBV29-1 and TRBJ1-4, with D unresolved. This CDR3 region has 13 residues. In germline, CDR1 is SQVTM, CDR2 ANQGSEA. CDR3 in amino acids: CRVEDGNIEKLFF. The CDR3 nucleotides are TGCAGAGTTGAAGACGGGAATATTGAAAAACTGTTTTTT.